This T cell receptor beta chain was identified in a study of vaccination effects on CD4 cells after COVID-19. Study as a whole: Within the ViraFEST assay, antigen-specific CD4+ T cells underwent expansion with viral peptide pools prior to sequencing. Supplemented with around 9.8 IU/ml IL-2 and 8 to 10 ug/ml peptides, more than 1.5 million PBMC per well were kept in culture.

Scientists isolated CD4+ T cells after an approximately 9-day culture period ended. The germline gives CDR1 SGHTA, CDR2 FQGNSA. Trimming pared 1 base from V and 1 base from J, leaving 6 bases between. This CDR3 is 14 amino acids long. As concerns this clone: The antigen remains undetermined.

The repertoire was sequenced with immunoSEQ multiplex PCR; TCRdb's copy has only in-frame clones and lacks some. The sample records roughly 68,000 clones, about two thirds being singletons. The sample in question was CD4+ T cells from PBMCs cultured without peptide, obtained before COVID-19 vaccination. The chain recombines TRBV7-2 with TRBJ2-3; no firm D call. This clonotype originated in a human donor who had a prior SARS-CoV-2 infection. The CDR3 DNA reads TGTGCCAGCAGCTTAGATGGGGGCACAGATACGCAGTATTTT. Protein: CASSLDGGTDTQYF.